This T cell receptor beta chain was sequenced for a study of identical twins. TCRdb redid the calling of the 5' RACE reads with MiXCR, one entry per CDR3 protein. The sample includes fewer than 250,000 distinct CDR3 sequences, approximately 15% seen only once; the top ten take 35% to 50%. CDR3 length equals 15 residues. Germline CDR1 and CDR2: SGHRS and YFSETQ. V was pared by 4 bases and J by 8 bases, with 21 bases between. This same sample was also taken into another study, of T cells expressing NK-cell markers.

This chain connects TRBV5-1 to TRBJ1-2; no clear D gene. The source material was CD8+ T cells sorted from blood. The TCR sequence derives from a young woman in good health. CDR3 sequence (DNA): TGCGCCAGCAGCCCCGGACTTTCACTTCGGGAGGGCTACACCTTC. Translating it yields CASSPGLSLREGYTF.